This T cell receptor (beta chain) was sequenced during a study of blood T cells in healthy people across ages. The authors ran a second PCR of roughly 6 to 12 cycles using a sample-barcoded 5' primer and a J-beta primer mix. TCRdb re-called the 5' RACE reads through MiXCR, storing one row per CDR3 protein. This table has about 800,000 distinct CDR3 sequences, 55% to 75% appearing once. The source material was blood. This TCR was sampled from a man aged 30 to 39 in good health.

CDR3: CSVRGYQTKKLFF. CDR3 DNA sequence: TGCAGCGTTAGGGGGTATCAAACGAAGAAACTGTTTTTT. The rearrangement uses TRBV29-1 and TRBJ1-4; maybe TRBD1 (6 bases). The CDR3 has 13 amino acids. Germline loops: CDR1 SQVTM, CDR2 ANQGSEA. Deletions cut 5 bases from V and 11 bases from J, with 18 bases between. Full variable domain (remainder filled in from reference TRBV29-1 and TRBJ1-4): SAVISQKPSRDICQRGTSLTIQCQVDSQVTMMFWYRQQPGQSLTLIATANQGSEATYESGFVIDKFPISRPNLTFSTLTVSNMSPEDSSIYLCSVRGYQTKKLFFGSGTQLSVL.